The rows below give T cell receptor beta chains drawn from one sample of a study of blood T cells in healthy people across ages. TCRdb reanalysed the 5' RACE reads using MiXCR and keeps one entry per CDR3 protein. The table records more than 650,000 distinct CDR3 sequences, about 20% of them present only once. The sequenced material came from blood. The receptors were sampled from a man in his 70s in good health. Each CDR3 is given with its conserved first and last residue. D genes are given only for firm matches. Size is omitted from some rows. Given values are once, few, many or a class for expanded clones.

d_gene	v_gene	j_gene	abundance	CDR3aa	CDR3nt
TRBD2	TRBV2	TRBJ2-7	few	CASREGLAGYEQYF	TGTGCCAGCAGAGAGGGACTAGCGGGGTACGAGCAGTACTTC
-	TRBV10-2	TRBJ2-5	-	CASMVDFGETQYF	TGCGCCAGCATGGTAGATTTTGGAGAGACCCAGTACTTC
-	TRBV6-6	TRBJ1-1	few	CASSYDLRGTEAFF	TGTGCCAGCAGTTACGACCTCCGAGGGACTGAAGCTTTCTTT
-	TRBV12-1	TRBJ2-1	few	CASSFNFSTHEQFF	TGTGCCAGCAGCTTTAACTTTAGCACCCATGAGCAGTTCTTC
TRBD1	TRBV6-5	TRBJ1-2	-	CASSYSIIGQGNYGYTF	TGTGCCAGCAGTTACTCGATAATCGGACAGGGTAACTATGGCTACACCTTC
TRBD1	TRBV28	TRBJ1-4	many	CASSFLQDRDNEKLFF	TGTGCCAGCAGTTTTCTTCAGGACAGGGATAATGAAAAACTGTTTTTT
TRBD1	TRBV28	TRBJ2-7	few	CASSLNRGPGEQYF	TGTGCCAGCAGTTTAAACAGGGGTCCGGGCGAGCAGTACTTC
-	TRBV6-5	TRBJ2-7	-	CASSYGGGAAIEQYF	TGTGCCAGCAGTTACGGAGGGGGCGCCGCCATCGAGCAGTACTTC
-	TRBV29-1	TRBJ2-3	few	CSAQRGGEDTQYF	TGCAGCGCCCAGAGAGGGGGGGAAGATACGCAGTATTTT
-	TRBV4-1	TRBJ1-4	-	CASSQDRGSLNEKLFF	TGCGCCAGCAGCCAAGATAGGGGCAGCCTTAATGAAAAACTGTTTTTT
TRBD1	TRBV10-3	TRBJ1-5	-	CAISDGQDSNQPQHF	TGTGCCATCAGTGACGGACAGGATAGCAATCAGCCCCAGCATTTT
TRBD1	TRBV5-1	TRBJ1-2	-	CASRQGDYGYTF	TGCGCCAGCAGACAGGGGGACTATGGCTACACCTTC
TRBD2	TRBV12-3/TRBV12-4	TRBJ2-3	few	CATSVPAGEHTQYF	TGTGCCACTTCCGTCCCCGCGGGAGAACATACGCAGTATTTT
-	TRBV9	TRBJ1-3	-	CASSARDDDLGNTIYF	TGTGCCAGCAGCGCCCGGGACGACGATCTAGGAAACACCATATATTTT
-	TRBV18	TRBJ1-2	few	CASSPVGTRGTNYGYTF	TGTGCCAGCTCACCAGTGGGCACACGGGGGACTAACTATGGCTACACCTTC
-	TRBV12-3/TRBV12-4	TRBJ1-1	few	CASSPWPGGSTEAFF	TGTGCCAGCAGTCCCTGGCCCGGGGGGAGCACTGAAGCTTTCTTT
TRBD1	TRBV10-3	TRBJ1-2	few	CAISGFGQDESYGYTF	TGTGCCATCAGCGGGTTCGGACAGGACGAATCCTATGGCTACACCTTC
-	TRBV12-3/TRBV12-4	TRBJ1-5	once	CASKPQEGNQPQHF	TGTGCCAGCAAACCACAGGAAGGGAATCAGCCCCAGCATTTT
TRBD1	TRBV2	TRBJ1-2	-	CASSARRMGQSTHGYTF	TGTGCCAGCAGTGCCCGACGTATGGGACAGAGCACACATGGCTACACCTTC
-	TRBV3-1	TRBJ2-1	-	CASSQVGAGYYNEQFF	TGTGCCAGCAGCCAAGTCGGTGCGGGCTACTACAATGAGCAGTTCTTC
TRBD1	TRBV7-3	TRBJ1-2	-	CASSLQGAHGYTF	TGTGCCAGCAGCTTACAGGGGGCGCATGGCTACACCTTC
-	TRBV2	TRBJ2-3	few	CASSWRTAHTSTDTQYF	TGTGCCAGCAGTTGGAGGACAGCCCATACTAGCACAGATACGCAGTATTTT
TRBD2	TRBV11-2	TRBJ2-7	-	CASSPAGTSGYEQYF	TGTGCCAGCAGCCCGGCCGGGACTAGTGGCTACGAGCAGTACTTC
TRBD2	TRBV14	TRBJ2-7	-	CASSPKKTSELNYEQYF	TGTGCCAGCAGCCCAAAAAAGACTAGCGAACTAAACTACGAGCAGTACTTC
TRBD2	TRBV12-3/TRBV12-4	TRBJ2-1	-	CASSYGLAGTYDEQFF	TGTGCCAGCAGTTACGGACTAGCGGGAACGTATGATGAGCAGTTCTTC
-	TRBV6-1	TRBJ2-7	once	CASRVNRDQPFYEQYF	TGTGCCAGCAGAGTCAACAGGGACCAACCCTTCTACGAGCAGTACTTC
-	TRBV5-5	TRBJ1-5	-	CASSLDHVPNQPQHF	TGTGCCAGCAGCTTGGATCATGTACCTAATCAGCCCCAGCATTTT
-	TRBV10-2	TRBJ1-5	few	CASSEAGVQPQHF	TGCGCCAGCAGTGAGGCAGGGGTTCAGCCCCAGCATTTT
TRBD2	TRBV5-1	TRBJ2-3	once	CASSSQLAGVTDTQYF	TGCGCCAGCAGCTCACAACTAGCGGGAGTCACAGATACGCAGTATTTT
-	TRBV5-1	TRBJ2-3	few	CASSLVAGTSTDTQYF	TGCGCCAGCAGCTTGGTTGCGGGCACTAGCACAGATACGCAGTATTTT
-	TRBV4-3	TRBJ1-3	-	CASSQDFGGSGNAIYF	TGCGCCAGCAGCCAAGATTTCGGCGGCTCTGGAAACGCCATATATTTT
TRBD2	TRBV29-1	TRBJ2-3	few	CSVKGPSGASTDTQYF	TGCAGCGTTAAAGGCCCTAGCGGAGCTAGCACAGATACGCAGTATTTT
-	TRBV3-1	TRBJ2-7	-	CASSQVSGEQYF	TGTGCCAGCAGCCAAGTTTCGGGGGAGCAGTACTTC
-	TRBV6-1	TRBJ2-4	few	CASYHSTGTNGLAKNIQYF	TGTGCCAGTTACCATTCGACCGGGACAAATGGTTTAGCCAAAAACATTCAGTACTTC
-	TRBV7-2	TRBJ1-2	-	CATRGDAWDLTF	TGTGCCACCCGGGGGGACGCGTGGGATTTAACCTTC
-	TRBV10-3	TRBJ2-5	few	CAISVRDISQETQYF	TGTGCCATCAGCGTTCGGGATATTAGCCAAGAGACCCAGTACTTC